This T cell receptor beta chain was identified in a study of blood T cell repertoires in COVID-19. There are 15 residues in the CDR3. Germline-derived CDR1 and CDR2 are SGDLS and YYNGEE. With V trimmed by 0 bases and J by 6 bases, 6 bases remained unmatched. As handled by the study authors: Reference gene primer amplification in the assay estimated nucleated cell counts. Produced via immunoSEQ multiplex PCR; TCRdb's table is partial and in-frame only. The DNA was the basis for D and trimming; V, J and clone size are from that table. The sample yields 200,000 to 300,000 clones, 88% seen once. What was sequenced was PBMCs or T cells enriched from blood (not recorded which). V usage is TRBV9 and J usage is TRBJ1-2, with TRBD1 matching 9 bases. This sequence was found in a woman aged 40 to 50 who had been exposed to COVID-19. The CDR3, as DNA: TGTGCCAGCAGCGTAGTAGGGGGACAGGGTAATGGCTACACCTTC. Translation: CASSVVGGQGNGYTF.